This T cell receptor (beta chain) was recorded in a study of blood T cells in healthy people across ages. Notes on this clonotype: Its antigen is not identified. This may stem from a read error, because a much larger clone lies one nucleotide away.

Study results and limitations: Because donor CMV status was unknown, expanded clonotype changes were possibly confounded. Estimates based on one million T cells were treated as lower bounds. Higher naive T cell percentage went strongly together with higher TCR beta diversity. Long-lived donors exceeded aged donors in naive CD4+ cells and diversity.

It was with a sample-barcoded 5' primer and a J-beta primer mix that a second PCR of about 6 to 11 cycles was run. MiXCR, run by TCRdb on the 5' RACE reads, gives a single entry per CDR3 protein. The profile shows 600,000 or so distinct CDR3 sequences, roughly 48% of them singletons. The V gene's germline CDR1 is MNHNY and CDR2 SVGAGI (reference sequence). This CDR3 comprises 12 residues. Sequencing was carried out using blood. The chain links TRBV6-6 to TRBJ1-2; 7 bases are a match to TRBD1. The sequence was obtained from an elderly man in good health. CDR3 sequence: CACSHGQAGYTF. The DNA for the CDR3 is TGTGCCTGCAGTCACGGACAGGCTGGCTACACCTTC.